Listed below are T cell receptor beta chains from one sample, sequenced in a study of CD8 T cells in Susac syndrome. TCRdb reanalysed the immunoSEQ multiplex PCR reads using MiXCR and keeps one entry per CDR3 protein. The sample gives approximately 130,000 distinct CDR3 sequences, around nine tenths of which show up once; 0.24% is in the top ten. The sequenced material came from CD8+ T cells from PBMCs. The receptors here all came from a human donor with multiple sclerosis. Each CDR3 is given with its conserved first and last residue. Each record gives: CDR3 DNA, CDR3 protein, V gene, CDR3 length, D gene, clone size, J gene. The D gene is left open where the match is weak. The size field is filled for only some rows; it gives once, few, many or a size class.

CDR3nt: TGTGCCAGCAGTGTCCCCCGTGTTCTCTGGCTGTTTTTT; CDR3aa: CASSVPRVLWLFF; v_gene: TRBV12-3/TRBV12-4; len: 13; d_gene: .; abundance: .; j_gene: TRBJ2-2
CDR3nt: TGTGCCAGCAGTTACTCGAGCGGGATTGGAGAGACCCAGTACTTC; CDR3aa: CASSYSSGIGETQYF; v_gene: TRBV6-5; len: 15; d_gene: TRBD2; abundance: .; j_gene: TRBJ2-5
CDR3nt: TGTGCCAGCAGTTTACAGGGGTACGAGCAGTACTTC; CDR3aa: CASSLQGYEQYF; v_gene: TRBV27; len: 12; d_gene: .; abundance: .; j_gene: TRBJ2-7
CDR3nt: TGTGCCAGCAGCAGCGGGTTAGTAACTGAAGCTTTCTTT; CDR3aa: CASSSGLVTEAFF; v_gene: TRBV6-1; len: 13; d_gene: .; abundance: .; j_gene: TRBJ1-1
CDR3nt: TGCAGCGCCGAAGGCCTACTCACCTACAATGAGCAGTTCTTC; CDR3aa: CSAEGLLTYNEQFF; v_gene: TRBV29-1; len: 14; d_gene: .; abundance: .; j_gene: TRBJ2-1
CDR3nt: TGCGCCAGCAGCCATCGACTCAGGGGTCTCTATGGCTACACCTTC; CDR3aa: CASSHRLRGLYGYTF; v_gene: TRBV4-1; len: 15; d_gene: .; abundance: once; j_gene: TRBJ1-2
CDR3nt: TGTGCCAGCAGCCCAAGCAGGCTTAATGAAAAACTGTTTTTT; CDR3aa: CASSPSRLNEKLFF; v_gene: TRBV14; len: 14; d_gene: .; abundance: .; j_gene: TRBJ1-4
CDR3nt: TGTGCCAGCAGCTTGTTAGCGGGAGGGCTCAATGAGCAGTTCTTC; CDR3aa: CASSLLAGGLNEQFF; v_gene: TRBV7-2; len: 15; d_gene: TRBD2; abundance: .; j_gene: TRBJ2-1
CDR3nt: TGTGCCAGCAGTTCTACTCCTAATGAGCAGTTCTTC; CDR3aa: CASSSTPNEQFF; v_gene: TRBV27; len: 12; d_gene: .; abundance: few; j_gene: TRBJ2-1
CDR3nt: TGTGCCAGCTCACCCTTGGCAGGGGAAGGTTTTATGGGACAGCCCCAGCATTTT; CDR3aa: CASSPLAGEGFMGQPQHF; v_gene: TRBV18; len: 18; d_gene: .; abundance: .; j_gene: TRBJ1-5
CDR3nt: TGTGCCACCACTCTGGGCACTGAAGCTTTCTTT; CDR3aa: CATTLGTEAFF; v_gene: TRBV27; len: 11; d_gene: .; abundance: .; j_gene: TRBJ1-1
CDR3nt: TGCAGCGTTGATCAGGCGGGAGTGTGGTTCTTC; CDR3aa: CSVDQAGVWFF; v_gene: TRBV29-1; len: 11; d_gene: TRBD2; abundance: once; j_gene: TRBJ2-1
CDR3nt: TGCGCCACATTTGGACTAGCGGGAGGAACGGTCCCGGAGACCCAGTACTTC; CDR3aa: CATFGLAGGTVPETQYF; v_gene: TRBV10-2; len: 17; d_gene: TRBD2; abundance: .; j_gene: TRBJ2-5
CDR3nt: TGTGCTAGTGGTTTGGCCCAGGGACGGAGCTATGGCTACACCTTC; CDR3aa: CASGLAQGRSYGYTF; v_gene: TRBV12-5; len: 15; d_gene: .; abundance: .; j_gene: TRBJ1-2
CDR3nt: TGCGCCAGCAGCCAAGGCTCCTCGGGGGCGAGCACCTTC; CDR3aa: CASSQGSSGASTF; v_gene: TRBV4-1; len: 13; d_gene: .; abundance: few; j_gene: TRBJ1-2
CDR3nt: TGTGCCGCAGGGTCCGGCGAGCATAGCAATCAGCCCCAGCATTTT; CDR3aa: CAAGSGEHSNQPQHF; v_gene: TRBV6-2/TRBV6-3; len: 15; d_gene: .; abundance: .; j_gene: TRBJ1-5
CDR3nt: TGTGCCAGCAGTTACCCAAGCGGGAGTGAGCAGTTCTTC; CDR3aa: CASSYPSGSEQFF; v_gene: TRBV6-5; len: 13; d_gene: TRBD2; abundance: .; j_gene: TRBJ2-1
CDR3nt: TGTGCCATCAGTGACTCTCTGGGTACTGAAGCTTTCTTT; CDR3aa: CAISDSLGTEAFF; v_gene: TRBV10-3; len: 13; d_gene: .; abundance: .; j_gene: TRBJ1-1
CDR3nt: TGTGCCCCTATGAGAGATCTGGATCGGACTGAAGCTTTCTTT; CDR3aa: CAPMRDLDRTEAFF; v_gene: TRBV24-1; len: 14; d_gene: .; abundance: .; j_gene: TRBJ1-1
CDR3nt: TGTGCCAGCAGTTTTAGGGGACTACAAAACATTCAGTACTTC; CDR3aa: CASSFRGLQNIQYF; v_gene: TRBV28; len: 14; d_gene: TRBD2; abundance: .; j_gene: TRBJ2-4
CDR3nt: TGTGCCAGCAGCCAAGGAGCGGGAGGTTACAATGAGCAGTTCTTC; CDR3aa: CASSQGAGGYNEQFF; v_gene: TRBV3-1; len: 15; d_gene: TRBD2; abundance: .; j_gene: TRBJ2-1
CDR3nt: TGCAGCGCCGCGGACTTTGAAGCTTTCTTT; CDR3aa: CSAADFEAFF; v_gene: TRBV29-1; len: 10; d_gene: .; abundance: once; j_gene: TRBJ1-1
CDR3nt: TGCGCCAGCAGCCAAGTAGGATGGCAGGAGCAGTTCTTC; CDR3aa: CASSQVGWQEQFF; v_gene: TRBV4-1; len: 13; d_gene: .; abundance: .; j_gene: TRBJ2-1
CDR3nt: TGCAGCGTTGCAGTATATGACACTGAAGCTTTCTTT; CDR3aa: CSVAVYDTEAFF; v_gene: TRBV29-1; len: 12; d_gene: .; abundance: .; j_gene: TRBJ1-1
CDR3nt: TGTGCCAGCAGCTTAGGGGTAGGGGGGAGCAATCAGCCCCAGCATTTT; CDR3aa: CASSLGVGGSNQPQHF; v_gene: TRBV7-6; len: 16; d_gene: .; abundance: .; j_gene: TRBJ1-5
CDR3nt: TGTGCCAGCGATGGGGGAGCGGAGGACTATGGCTACACCTTC; CDR3aa: CASDGGAEDYGYTF; v_gene: TRBV7-9; len: 14; d_gene: .; abundance: .; j_gene: TRBJ1-2
CDR3nt: TGTGCCACCAGTGACCCTAGGACTAGCGGGAGACCTAATGAGCAGTTCTTC; CDR3aa: CATSDPRTSGRPNEQFF; v_gene: TRBV24-1; len: 17; d_gene: TRBD2; abundance: .; j_gene: TRBJ2-1
CDR3nt: TGTGCTAGTGGTTCGAGACCCTTGAACTTC; CDR3aa: CASGSRPLNF; v_gene: TRBV12-5; len: 10; d_gene: .; abundance: .; j_gene: TRBJ1-2
CDR3nt: TGTGCCATCAGTGGACAGGGGTTGACTTCGGACACTGAAGCTTTCTTT; CDR3aa: CAISGQGLTSDTEAFF; v_gene: TRBV10-3; len: 16; d_gene: TRBD1; abundance: .; j_gene: TRBJ1-1
CDR3nt: TGCGCCAGCAGGCTCTCGGCGCGGGGGGCAGATACGCAGTATTTT; CDR3aa: CASRLSARGADTQYF; v_gene: TRBV4-1; len: 15; d_gene: TRBD2; abundance: .; j_gene: TRBJ2-3
CDR3nt: TGTGCCAGTAGTTCAGCGGGGCCCTCCTACGAGCAGTACTTC; CDR3aa: CASSSAGPSYEQYF; v_gene: TRBV19; len: 14; d_gene: TRBD2; abundance: .; j_gene: TRBJ2-7
CDR3nt: TGTGCCAGCAGCGAACTACAGGGGCTGGTTTACGAGCAGTACTTC; CDR3aa: CASSELQGLVYEQYF; v_gene: TRBV5-6; len: 15; d_gene: TRBD1; abundance: .; j_gene: TRBJ2-7
CDR3nt: TGTGCCAGCAGTATGTACAGGGGGCGCTTGGCCAAAAACATTCAGTACTTC; CDR3aa: CASSMYRGRLAKNIQYF; v_gene: TRBV21-1; len: 17; d_gene: .; abundance: .; j_gene: TRBJ2-4
CDR3nt: TGTGCCAGCAGCTTCTCTAGCGGGAGCCAAGAGACCCAGTACTTC; CDR3aa: CASSFSSGSQETQYF; v_gene: TRBV5-6; len: 15; d_gene: TRBD2; abundance: .; j_gene: TRBJ2-5
CDR3nt: TGCAGTGCTCCTCCGGACGGTTGGGGGGAGACCCAGTACTTC; CDR3aa: CSAPPDGWGETQYF; v_gene: TRBV20-1; len: 14; d_gene: .; abundance: .; j_gene: TRBJ2-5
CDR3nt: TGCGCCAGCAGCCAGGGGGCGAGCACTGAAGCTTTCTTT; CDR3aa: CASSQGASTEAFF; v_gene: TRBV4-1; len: 13; d_gene: .; abundance: .; j_gene: TRBJ1-1
CDR3nt: TGTGCCAGCACCCCGACTGCGGACCCCACCTTCCAGACCCAGTACTTC; CDR3aa: CASTPTADPTFQTQYF; v_gene: TRBV2; len: 16; d_gene: .; abundance: few; j_gene: TRBJ2-5
CDR3nt: TGTGCCAGCACCCAGGGAGGTTTAGAAAACATTCAGTACTTC; CDR3aa: CASTQGGLENIQYF; v_gene: TRBV12-3/TRBV12-4; len: 14; d_gene: .; abundance: .; j_gene: TRBJ2-4
CDR3nt: TGTGCCACCAGTGAACCCCACAACACCGGGGAGCTGTTTTTT; CDR3aa: CATSEPHNTGELFF; v_gene: TRBV24-1; len: 14; d_gene: .; abundance: .; j_gene: TRBJ2-2
CDR3nt: TGTGCCAGCAGTTTTGGCGGGAGTTACTACGAGCAGTACTTC; CDR3aa: CASSFGGSYYEQYF; v_gene: TRBV27; len: 14; d_gene: TRBD2; abundance: .; j_gene: TRBJ2-7
CDR3nt: TGTGCCGTCCTCAGCTCTGGGGCCAACGTCCTGACTTTC; CDR3aa: CAVLSSGANVLTF; v_gene: TRBV30; len: 13; d_gene: .; abundance: .; j_gene: TRBJ2-6
CDR3nt: TGTGCCTGGAGTGTAACCCTGGGTTCGGATGGCTACACCTTC; CDR3aa: CAWSVTLGSDGYTF; v_gene: TRBV30; len: 14; d_gene: .; abundance: .; j_gene: TRBJ1-2
CDR3nt: TGTGCCAGCTGTCCCCGGTACACCGGGGAGCTGTTTTTT; CDR3aa: CASCPRYTGELFF; v_gene: TRBV6-2/TRBV6-3; len: 13; d_gene: .; abundance: .; j_gene: TRBJ2-2
CDR3nt: TGCGCCAGCAGCTTGGTGGGGGACAGTACCTACGAGCAGTACTTC; CDR3aa: CASSLVGDSTYEQYF; v_gene: TRBV5-1; len: 15; d_gene: TRBD1; abundance: .; j_gene: TRBJ2-7
CDR3nt: TGTGCCAGCAGCCTGGGGATGGGCACCGGGGAGCTGTTTTTT; CDR3aa: CASSLGMGTGELFF; v_gene: TRBV6-5; len: 14; d_gene: .; abundance: .; j_gene: TRBJ2-2
CDR3nt: TGTGCCAGCAGCTCGATCCTATATACTAGACTTGAGCAGTTCTTC; CDR3aa: CASSSILYTRLEQFF; v_gene: TRBV5-6; len: 15; d_gene: .; abundance: .; j_gene: TRBJ2-1
CDR3nt: TGTGCCAGCAGCGGGTGGAAGCAGGGGACCAATGAGCAGTTCTTC; CDR3aa: CASSGWKQGTNEQFF; v_gene: TRBV9; len: 15; d_gene: .; abundance: .; j_gene: TRBJ2-1
CDR3nt: TGTGCCAGCAGCCCTTTTGGGGGGATTGTTGCCGGGGAGCTGTTTTTT; CDR3aa: CASSPFGGIVAGELFF; v_gene: TRBV9; len: 16; d_gene: .; abundance: .; j_gene: TRBJ2-2